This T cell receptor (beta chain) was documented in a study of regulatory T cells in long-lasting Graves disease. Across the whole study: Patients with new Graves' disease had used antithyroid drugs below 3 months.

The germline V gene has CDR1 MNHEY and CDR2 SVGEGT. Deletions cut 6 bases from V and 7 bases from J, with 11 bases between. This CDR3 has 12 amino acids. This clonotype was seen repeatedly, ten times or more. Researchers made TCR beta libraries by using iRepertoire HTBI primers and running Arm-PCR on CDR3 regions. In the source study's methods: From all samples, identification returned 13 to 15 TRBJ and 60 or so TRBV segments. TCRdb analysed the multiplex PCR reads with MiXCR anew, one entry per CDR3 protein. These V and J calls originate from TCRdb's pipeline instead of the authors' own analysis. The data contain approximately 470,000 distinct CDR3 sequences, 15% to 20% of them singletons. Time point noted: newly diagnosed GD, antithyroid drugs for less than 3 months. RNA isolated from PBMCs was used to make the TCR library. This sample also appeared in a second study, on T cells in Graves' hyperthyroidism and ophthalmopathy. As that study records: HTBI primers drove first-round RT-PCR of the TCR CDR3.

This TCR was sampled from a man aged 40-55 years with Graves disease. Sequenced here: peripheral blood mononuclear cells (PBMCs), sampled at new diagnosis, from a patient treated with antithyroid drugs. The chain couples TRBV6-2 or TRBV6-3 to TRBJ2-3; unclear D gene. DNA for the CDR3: TGTGCCAGCAGGTCCACCGGACATACGCAGTATTTT. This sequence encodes CASRSTGHTQYF.